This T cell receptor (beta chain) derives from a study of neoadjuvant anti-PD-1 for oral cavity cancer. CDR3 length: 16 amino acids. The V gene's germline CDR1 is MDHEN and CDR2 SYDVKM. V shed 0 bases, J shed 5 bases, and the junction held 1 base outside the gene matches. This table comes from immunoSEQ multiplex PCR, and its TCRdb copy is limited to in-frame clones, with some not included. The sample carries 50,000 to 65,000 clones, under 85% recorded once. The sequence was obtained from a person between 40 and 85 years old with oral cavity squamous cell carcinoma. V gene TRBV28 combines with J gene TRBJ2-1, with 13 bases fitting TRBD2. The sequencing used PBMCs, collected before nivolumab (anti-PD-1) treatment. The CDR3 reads CASSLWGTSGDNEQFF. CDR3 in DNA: TGTGCCAGCAGTTTATGGGGGACTAGCGGGGACAATGAGCAGTTCTTC.